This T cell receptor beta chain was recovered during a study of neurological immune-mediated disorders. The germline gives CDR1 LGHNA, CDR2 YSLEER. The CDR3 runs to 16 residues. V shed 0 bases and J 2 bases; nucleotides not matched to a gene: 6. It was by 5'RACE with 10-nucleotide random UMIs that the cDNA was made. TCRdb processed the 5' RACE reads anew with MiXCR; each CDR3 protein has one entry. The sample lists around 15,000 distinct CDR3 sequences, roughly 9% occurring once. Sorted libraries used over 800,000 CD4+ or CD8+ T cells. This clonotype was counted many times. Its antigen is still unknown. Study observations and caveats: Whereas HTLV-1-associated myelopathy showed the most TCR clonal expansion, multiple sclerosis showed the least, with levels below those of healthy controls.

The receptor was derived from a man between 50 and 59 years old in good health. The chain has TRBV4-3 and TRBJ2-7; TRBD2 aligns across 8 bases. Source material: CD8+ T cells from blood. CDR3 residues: CASSQENSGAAYEQYF. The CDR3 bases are TGCGCCAGCAGCCAAGAGAATAGCGGGGCCGCCTACGAGCAGTACTTC.